Listed here are 30 T cell receptor beta chains from one sample, sequenced in a study of T cell responses to AZD1222 COVID-19 vaccine. TCRdb's copy holds only in-frame clones and misses some; the assay was immunoSEQ multiplex PCR. The table lists approximately 150,000 clones, about 89% of them singletons. Sequenced here: peripheral blood, sampled on day 0 of AZD1222 vaccination. The receptors stem from an adult in good health.

The sample holds a few counts of this clone. The chain recombines TRBV5-1 with TRBJ1-6, with D possibly matching TRBD1 (6 bases). This CDR3 spans 16 amino acids. Germline V lookup: CDR1 SGHRS, CDR2 YFSETQ. V was shortened by 4 bases and J by 8 bases, with 19 bases between the two germline ends. The CDR3 protein is CASSQRGSITDSPLHF. For the CDR3, the DNA is TGCGCCAGCAGCCAAAGGGGGTCGATTACGGATTCACCCCTCCACTTT.

V and J are TRBV19 and TRBJ1-5; tentative D call: TRBD1 (5 bases). V lost 3 bases and J 2 bases, leaving 14 bases between the germline ends. Germline CDR1 LNHDA, CDR2 SQIVND (reference sequence). CDR3 length: 16 residues. The CDR3 is CASSITVLGGNQPQHF. The CDR3 DNA reads as TGTGCCAGTAGTATCACAGTTCTGGGGGGCAATCAGCCCCAGCATTTT.

J is TRBJ1-1 and V is TRBV28; tentative D call: TRBD1 (5 bases). CDR3 length equals 16 residues. Deletions cut 6 bases from V and 10 bases from J, with 27 bases between. Germline assignment: CDR1 MDHEN and CDR2 SYDVKM. In DNA, the CDR3 is TGTGCCAGCAGCCCGACCGCCAGGGTTATGTCCGTCGGAGCTTTCTTT. Translation gives CASSPTARVMSVGAFF.

The chain uses TRBV27 and TRBJ2-3; no reliable D call. CDR1 is MNHEY, CDR2 SMNVEV, per germline (reference sequence). There are 13 residues in the CDR3. V was shortened by 2 bases and J by 1 base, with 4 bases between the two germline ends. CDR3 coding DNA: TGTGCCAGCAGTTTAATCCGCACAGATACGCAGTATTTT. This gives the protein CASSLIRTDTQYF.

This clone was observed once. The chain combines TRBV30 with TRBJ1-6; D not resolved. Germline values: CDR1 GTSNPN, CDR2 SVGIG (reference sequence). The germline V and J ends were trimmed by 1 base and 9 bases, with 4 bases remaining between them. This CDR3 region has 11 residues. CDR3 bases: TGTGCCTGGAGTGGGTCTTCACCCCTCCACTTT. Its translation: CAWSGSSPLHF.

The chain is built from TRBV28 and TRBJ1-6; 8 bases fit TRBD1. Looked up from germline, CDR1 is MDHEN and CDR2 is SYDVKM. V dropped 5 bases and J dropped 7; count of bases not matched to a gene: 25. The CDR3 totals 21 residues. In nucleotides, the CDR3 is TGTGCCAGCAGTAATAGACAGGGGAATCGTGGGTCGGTCGGGACCAATTCACCCCTCCACTTT. It encodes CASSNRQGNRGSVGTNSPLHF.

This rearrangement joins TRBV7-2 to TRBJ1-5; 7 nucleotides agree with TRBD1. The CDR3 covers 14 residues. CDR1 is SGHTA and CDR2 is FQGNSA in the germline V gene. V trimming: 3 bases; J trimming: 2 bases; junction bases outside the gene matches: 1. The CDR3 region is CASSFGQGNQPQHF. The CDR3 DNA reads TGTGCCAGCAGCTTCGGACAGGGCAATCAGCCCCAGCATTTT.

A single count supports this clone. This chain connects TRBV3-1 (or the pseudogene TRBV3-2) to TRBJ1-2, with 7 bases lining up with TRBD1. Germline values: CDR1 LGHDT, CDR2 YNNKEL (reference sequence). V was clipped by 5 bases and J by 8 bases; unmatched bases: 5. The CDR3 has 12 residues. CDR3 DNA: TGTGCCAGCAGCAACCGGGACAGCGGCTACACCTTC. Amino acid sequence: CASSNRDSGYTF.

The J gene is TRBJ1-1, the V gene TRBV5-1, with D hard to call. CDR3 length: 15 residues. V lost 2 bases, J lost 1 base, and 12 bases lay in between. From germline, CDR1 is SGHRS and CDR2 YFSETQ. CDR3 amino acids: CASSLLGIWNTEAFF. The CDR3 region has the DNA TGCGCCAGCAGCTTACTCGGGATATGGAACACTGAAGCTTTCTTT.

J is TRBJ2-3 and V is TRBV7-3; D is undetermined. The CDR3 loop spans 14 amino acids. The germline V gene has CDR1 SGHTA and CDR2 FQGTGA. Trimming removed 2 bases at V and 5 bases at J, with 11 bases between. The CDR3 sequence is CASSLYGIRDTQYF. The CDR3 DNA reads as TGTGCCAGCAGCTTATACGGTATCAGAGATACGCAGTATTTT. The whole variable domain, remainder taken from reference TRBV7-3 and TRBJ2-3, is GAGVSQTPSNKVTEKGKYVELRCDPISGHTALYWYRQSLGQGPEFLIYFQGTGAADDSGLPNDRFFAVRPEGSVSTLKIQRTERGDSAVYLCASSLYGIRDTQYFGPGTRLTVL.

The V and J genes are TRBV12-3 or TRBV12-4 and TRBJ2-7; a possible D gene is TRBD2 (5 bases). The CDR3 contains 13 residues. Deletions cut 4 bases from V and 4 bases from J, with 11 bases between. This CDR3 reads CASSSASRYEQYF. Written as DNA, the CDR3 is TGTGCCAGCAGTTCGGCTAGCAGGTACGAGCAGTACTTC.

This clone has just a few counts. The chain recombines TRBV4-1 with TRBJ2-2; 8 bases agree with TRBD2. The CDR3 covers 14 residues. In germline, CDR1 is MGHRA, CDR2 YSYEKL. Trimming took 4 bases from V and 6 from J; bases not matched to a gene: 4. Here the CDR3 DNA reads TGCGCCAGCAGCCCGGGACTAGTGGCCGGGGAGCTGTTTTTT. This sequence encodes CASSPGLVAGELFF.

This rearrangement joins TRBV9 to TRBJ2-3; D possibly corresponds to TRBD1 (5 bases). V was clipped by 0 bases and J by 5 bases, with 13 bases between them. The germline V gene has CDR1 SGDLS and CDR2 YYNGEE. The CDR3 is made up of 15 amino acids. The CDR3 protein is CASSVEGPQGDTQYF. DNA of the CDR3: TGTGCCAGCAGCGTAGAGGGGCCCCAGGGAGATACGCAGTATTTT.

The CDR3 loop reads CASRTYRGITDTEAFF. Here the CDR3 DNA reads TGTGCCAGCAGAACTTACAGGGGGATAACTGACACTGAAGCTTTCTTT. This chain joins TRBV28 and TRBJ1-1; 8 bases agree with TRBD1. J lost 3 bases, V lost 6 bases, and 12 bases had no gene match. The CDR3 runs to 16 residues. The germline V gene encodes CDR1 MDHEN and CDR2 SYDVKM.

V usage is TRBV6-2 or TRBV6-3 and J usage is TRBJ2-2, with unresolved D. Germline CDR1 MNHEY, CDR2 SVGEGT. The CDR3 is made up of 14 amino acids. Trimming took off 4 bases at V and 1 base at J, with 7 bases between the two ends. DNA of the CDR3: TGTGCCAGCAGTTTAACGGGGAACACCGGGGAGCTGTTTTTT. Translating it yields CASSLTGNTGELFF.

The chain is built from TRBV25-1 and TRBJ1-1, with 9 bases matching TRBD1. CDR1 and CDR2 from the germline V gene are MGHDK and SYGVNS. The J segment lost 6 bases and the V segment lost 8 bases, leaving 10 bases of the junction unmatched. The CDR3 is 14 amino acids. Here the CDR3 DNA reads TGTGCCAGCGGGGGACAGGGAGGAAGGGCTGAAGCTTTCTTT. As protein: CASGGQGGRAEAFF.

The rearrangement links TRBV9 to TRBJ2-7; D remains ambiguous. With 0 bases removed from V and 3 bases from J, the gap between germline ends came to 10 bases. CDR3 length: 14 amino acids. Germline V gene lookup returns CDR1 SGDLS and CDR2 YYNGEE. The CDR3 is CASSVAPEYYEQYF. In DNA form, the CDR3 reads TGTGCCAGCAGCGTAGCTCCAGAGTACTACGAGCAGTACTTC.

A word on this clone: Other DNA variants within this sample encode the same CDR3. The rearrangement uses TRBV19 and TRBJ2-7, with 7 bases that match TRBD1. V was clipped by 5 bases and J by 3 bases; unmatched bases: 7. Germline lookup yields CDR1 LNHDA and CDR2 SQIVND (reference sequence). The CDR3 totals 14 residues. The CDR3 DNA follows: TGTGCCAGTAGTCCCGGGGACAGCCGCTACGAGCAGTACTTC. Translating gives CASSPGDSRYEQYF.

This clone was seen a single time. The CDR3 nucleotides read TGTGCCAGCAGCGTAATGGGGGGAGGGACCACCGGGGAGCTGTTTTTT. This sequence encodes CASSVMGGGTTGELFF. This chain joins TRBV9 and TRBJ2-2; 7 bases map to TRBD2. Germline V CDR1 and CDR2: SGDLS, YYNGEE. The V segment lost 1 base and the J segment 4 bases; nucleotides outside the gene matches: 7. The CDR3 sequence is 16 residues long.

CDR3 bases: TGTGCCAGCAGCGACTCCTACAATGAGCAGTTCTTC. Amino acid sequence: CASSDSYNEQFF. The genes are TRBV9 and TRBJ2-1, with D unresolved. Germline CDR1 reads SGDLS; CDR2 reads YYNGEE. Trimming left V 3 bases short and J 0 bases short, with 1 base between. This CDR3 is 12 amino acids long. The full variable domain, with the rest looked up from reference TRBV9 and TRBJ2-1, is DSGVTQTPKHLITATGQRVTLRCSPRSGDLSVYWYQQSLDQGLQFLIQYYNGEERAKGNILERFSAQQFPDLHSELNLSSLELGDSALYFCASSDSYNEQFFGPGTRLTVL.

The chain joins TRBV5-8 to TRBJ1-2; 7 bases align to TRBD1. There are 15 residues in the CDR3. Germline-derived CDR1 and CDR2 are SGHTS and YDEGEE. J was trimmed by 7 bases and V by 3 bases; bases with no gene match: 12. The CDR3 here is CASSSGQLLSPGYTF. The CDR3, as DNA: TGTGCCAGCAGCTCGGGACAGCTTCTATCCCCTGGCTACACCTTC.

This rearrangement joins TRBV6-2 or TRBV6-3 to TRBJ1-2, with 11 positions matching TRBD1. CDR3 length: 16 amino acids. V dropped 5 bases and J dropped 6; count of bases not matched to a gene: 11. CDR1 is MNHEY, CDR2 SVGEGT, per germline. Written as DNA, the CDR3 is TGTGCCAGCAGTCCCGGTGGGACAGGGGGTAGAGATGGCTACACCTTC. This sequence encodes CASSPGGTGGRDGYTF.

V gene TRBV28 combines with J gene TRBJ1-1, with D hard to call. V was pared by 5 bases and J by 6 bases, with 13 bases between. Germline CDR1 MDHEN, CDR2 SYDVKM. The CDR3 runs 13 residues. CDR3 amino acids: CASSPGWSSEAFF. The CDR3 DNA reads as TGTGCCAGCAGTCCTGGGTGGAGTTCTGAAGCTTTCTTT. Full variable domain (outside the CDR3, taken from reference TRBV28 and TRBJ1-1): DVKVTQSSRYLVKRTGEKVFLECVQDMDHENMFWYRQDPGLGLRLIYFSYDVKMKEKGDIPEGYSVSREKKERFSLILESASTNQTSMYLCASSPGWSSEAFFGQGTRLTVV.

V and J are TRBV19 and TRBJ1-5; TRBD1 might be the D (5 bases). Germline loops: CDR1 LNHDA, CDR2 SQIVND (reference sequence). CDR3 length equals 13 residues. Deletions cut 6 bases from V and 4 bases from J, with 10 bases between. CDR3 DNA: TGTGCCAGTAGGGGCCAGGGAAATCAGCCCCAGCATTTT. It encodes CASRGQGNQPQHF.

This chain links TRBV4-1 with TRBJ2-7; D perhaps matches TRBD1 (5 bases). Trimming pared 1 base from V and 2 bases from J, leaving 15 bases between. The CDR3 runs to 16 residues. The germline V gene has CDR1 MGHRA and CDR2 YSYEKL. The CDR3 loop reads CASSQVRGRVPYEQYF. The CDR3 nucleotides are TGCGCCAGCAGCCAAGTTCGCGGCAGGGTGCCCTACGAGCAGTACTTC.

V gene TRBV5-1 combines with J gene TRBJ1-5; 7 nucleotides align to TRBD1. This CDR3 spans 15 amino acids. Germline lookup yields CDR1 SGHRS and CDR2 YFSETQ. The ends lost 0 bases at V and 3 bases at J; junction bases unmatched: 3. CDR3 region: CASSLGDSLNQPQHF. The CDR3 bases are TGCGCCAGCAGCTTGGGGGACAGCCTCAATCAGCCCCAGCATTTT.

The genes are TRBV7-9 and TRBJ1-4; D is unclear. Deletions cut 4 bases from V and 6 bases from J, with 12 bases between. Per the germline V gene, CDR1 is SEHNR and CDR2 is FQNEAQ (reference sequence). The CDR3 totals 14 residues. The CDR3 DNA sequence: TGTGCCAGCAGCTACCAGGCTGGGGATGAAAAACTGTTTTTT. The encoded protein is CASSYQAGDEKLFF.

The gene calls are TRBV2 and TRBJ1-1, with a tentative D call TRBD1 (6 bases). The CDR3 contains 12 residues. Trimming stripped 5 bases from V and 14 bases from J, with 18 bases between. CDR1 and CDR2 from the germline V gene are SNHLY and FYNNEI. The CDR3: CASSFARQEVFF. The CDR3 DNA reads as TGTGCCAGCAGTTTCGCCAGACAGGAGGTATTCTTT.

The chain recombines TRBV18 with TRBJ2-5, with TRBD2 identical over 9 bases. The CDR3 contains 15 residues. CDR1 KGHSH and CDR2 LQKENI come from the germline V gene. After removal of 3 bases from V and 4 bases from J, the junction contained 6 bases not matched to a gene. CDR3 nucleotides: TGTGCCAGCTCACCCCAGGCGGGGGGGGCAGAGACCCAGTACTTC. Translation gives CASSPQAGGAETQYF.

The genes are TRBV3-1 (or the pseudogene TRBV3-2) and TRBJ1-5, with unresolved D. The CDR3 length is 11 residues. CDR1 is LGHDT, CDR2 YNNKEL, per germline (reference sequence). Between the trimmed V and J ends, which lost 8 bases and 6 bases, there was a span of 8 bases. The CDR3 nucleotides read TGTGCCAGCCCCCGATCTCAGCCCCAGCATTTT. As protein: CASPRSQPQHF.